This T cell receptor beta chain originates from a study of T cell changes during pregnancy in multiple sclerosis. This CDR3 is built from 14 residues. The germline CDR1 and CDR2 sequences are SEHNR and FQNEAQ (reference sequence). V shed 3 bases and J shed 7 bases, with 14 bases lying between them. Using immunoSEQ multiplex PCR, the repertoire was profiled, and TCRdb retains in-frame clones only, with some absent. The repertoire holds 55,000 to 65,000 clones, with just under 95% as singletons. A single count supports this clone. This TCR was sampled from a female donor with multiple sclerosis, enrolled in a pregnancy study. Source: peripheral blood, taken in the second trimester of pregnancy. This chain connects TRBV7-9 to TRBJ2-3; perhaps TRBD1 as D (6 bases). This chain's CDR3 is CASSFDRLENTQYF. The CDR3 coding sequence is TGTGCCAGCAGCTTTGACAGGTTGGAGAATACGCAGTATTTT.